This entry describes one T cell receptor beta chain. The data were obtained in a study of blood T cell repertoires in COVID-19. Overall study: The samples span acute and convalescent COVID-19 from the United States, Italy and Spain. T cells, B-cell-depleted T cells, or PBMCs provided the cDNA or gDNA that served as material.

Germline CDR1 and CDR2: SGHAT and FQNNGV. With 6 bases removed from V and 0 bases from J, the gap between germline ends came to 12 bases. There are 15 residues in the CDR3. In the study's own analysis: Amplified reference gene primers provided the basis for estimating nucleated cell counts. Clones were read by immunoSEQ multiplex PCR, and TCRdb kept only the in-frame ones, dropping some. V, J and clone size reflect that table, while D and trimming were determined from the DNA. Seen here are about 170,000 clones, around 82% observed once, and the top ten hold approximately 2.5%. This TCR came from a human donor with acute or convalescent COVID-19. The donor label of this sample is uncertain. This sequence joins TRBV11-2 and TRBJ1-3; D remains ambiguous. The sequencing input was peripheral blood. CDR3 residues: CASRPPSGSGNTIYF. CDR3 nucleotide sequence: TGTGCCAGCAGGCCACCCTCAGGCTCTGGAAACACCATATATTTT.